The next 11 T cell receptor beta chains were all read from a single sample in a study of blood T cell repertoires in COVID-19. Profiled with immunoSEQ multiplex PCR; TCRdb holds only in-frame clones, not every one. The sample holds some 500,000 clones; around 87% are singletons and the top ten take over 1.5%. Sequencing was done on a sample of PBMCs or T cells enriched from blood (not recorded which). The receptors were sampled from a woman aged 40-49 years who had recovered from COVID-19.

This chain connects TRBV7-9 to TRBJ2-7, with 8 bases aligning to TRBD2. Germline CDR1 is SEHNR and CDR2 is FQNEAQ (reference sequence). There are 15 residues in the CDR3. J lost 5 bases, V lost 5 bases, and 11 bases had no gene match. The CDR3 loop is CASSPPGTSFHEQYF. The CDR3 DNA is TGTGCCAGCAGCCCTCCCGGGACTAGTTTTCACGAGCAGTACTTC.

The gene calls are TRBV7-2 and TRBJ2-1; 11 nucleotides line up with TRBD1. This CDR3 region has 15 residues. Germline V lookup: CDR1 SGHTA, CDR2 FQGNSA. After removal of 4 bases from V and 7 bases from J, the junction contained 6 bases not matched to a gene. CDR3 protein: CASSYGTGGRNEQFF. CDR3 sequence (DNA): TGTGCCAGCAGCTACGGGACAGGGGGGAGGAATGAGCAGTTCTTC.

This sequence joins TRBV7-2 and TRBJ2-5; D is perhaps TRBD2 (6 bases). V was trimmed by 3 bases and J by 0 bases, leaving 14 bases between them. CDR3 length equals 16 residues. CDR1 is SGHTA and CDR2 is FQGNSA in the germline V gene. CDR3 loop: CASSLIGLRYQETQYF. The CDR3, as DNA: TGTGCCAGCAGCTTGATCGGACTAAGGTACCAAGAGACCCAGTACTTC.

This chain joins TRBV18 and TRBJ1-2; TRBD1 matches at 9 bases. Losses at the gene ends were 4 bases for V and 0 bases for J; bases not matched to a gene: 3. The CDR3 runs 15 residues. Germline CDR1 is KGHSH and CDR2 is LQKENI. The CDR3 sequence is CASSLDRGANYGYTF. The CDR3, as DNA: TGTGCCAGCTCACTGGACAGGGGAGCTAACTATGGCTACACCTTC. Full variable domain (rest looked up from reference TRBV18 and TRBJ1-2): NAGVMQNPRHLVRRRGQEARLRCSPMKGHSHVYWYRQLPEEGLKFMVYLQKENIIDESGMPKERFSAEFPKEGPSILRIQQVVRGDSAAYFCASSLDRGANYGYTFGSGTRLTVV.

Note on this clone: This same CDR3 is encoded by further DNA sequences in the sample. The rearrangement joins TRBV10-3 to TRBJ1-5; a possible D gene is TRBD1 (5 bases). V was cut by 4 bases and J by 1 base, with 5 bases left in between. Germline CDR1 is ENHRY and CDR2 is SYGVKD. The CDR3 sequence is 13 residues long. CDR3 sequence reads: CAISGGSNQPQHF. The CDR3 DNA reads TGTGCCATCAGTGGGGGCAGCAATCAGCCCCAGCATTTT.

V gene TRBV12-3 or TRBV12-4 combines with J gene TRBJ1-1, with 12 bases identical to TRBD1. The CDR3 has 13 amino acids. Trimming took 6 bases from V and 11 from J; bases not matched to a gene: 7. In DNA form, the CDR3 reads TGTGCCAGCAGCCGCGGGACAGGGGGCGACGCTTTCTTT. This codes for CASSRGTGGDAFF.

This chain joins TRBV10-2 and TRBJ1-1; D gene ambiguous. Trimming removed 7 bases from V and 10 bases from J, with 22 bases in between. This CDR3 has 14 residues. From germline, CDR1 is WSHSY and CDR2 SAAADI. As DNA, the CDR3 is TGCGCCAGCACCCCCTCCCCTTTCGGCGGTGTAGCTTTCTTT. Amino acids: CASTPSPFGGVAFF.

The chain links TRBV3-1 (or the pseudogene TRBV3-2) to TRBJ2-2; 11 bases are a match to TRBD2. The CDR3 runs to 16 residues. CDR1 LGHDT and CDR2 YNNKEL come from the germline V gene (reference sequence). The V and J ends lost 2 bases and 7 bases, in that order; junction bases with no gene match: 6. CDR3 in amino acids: CASSQLAGGKGGELFF. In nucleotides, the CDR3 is TGTGCCAGCAGCCAACTAGCGGGAGGTAAAGGCGGGGAGCTGTTTTTT.

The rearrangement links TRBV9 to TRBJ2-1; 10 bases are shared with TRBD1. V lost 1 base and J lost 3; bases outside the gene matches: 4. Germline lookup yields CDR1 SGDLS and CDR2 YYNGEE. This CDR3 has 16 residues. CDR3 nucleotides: TGTGCCAGCAGCGTAACCGGGACAGGGGACTACAATGAGCAGTTCTTC. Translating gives CASSVTGTGDYNEQFF.

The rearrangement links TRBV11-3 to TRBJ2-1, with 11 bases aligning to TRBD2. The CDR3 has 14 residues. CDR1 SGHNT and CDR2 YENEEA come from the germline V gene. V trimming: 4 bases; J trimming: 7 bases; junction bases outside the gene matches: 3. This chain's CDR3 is CASSSGLAVNEQFF. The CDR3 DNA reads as TGTGCCAGCAGCTCGGGACTAGCGGTAAATGAGCAGTTCTTC.

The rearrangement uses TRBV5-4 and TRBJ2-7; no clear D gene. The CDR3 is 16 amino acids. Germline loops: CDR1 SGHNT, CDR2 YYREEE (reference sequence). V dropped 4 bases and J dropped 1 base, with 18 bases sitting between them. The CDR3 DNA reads TGTGCCAGCAGCCCCGGGTCAAACGCATTATCCTACGAGCAGTACTTC. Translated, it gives CASSPGSNALSYEQYF.